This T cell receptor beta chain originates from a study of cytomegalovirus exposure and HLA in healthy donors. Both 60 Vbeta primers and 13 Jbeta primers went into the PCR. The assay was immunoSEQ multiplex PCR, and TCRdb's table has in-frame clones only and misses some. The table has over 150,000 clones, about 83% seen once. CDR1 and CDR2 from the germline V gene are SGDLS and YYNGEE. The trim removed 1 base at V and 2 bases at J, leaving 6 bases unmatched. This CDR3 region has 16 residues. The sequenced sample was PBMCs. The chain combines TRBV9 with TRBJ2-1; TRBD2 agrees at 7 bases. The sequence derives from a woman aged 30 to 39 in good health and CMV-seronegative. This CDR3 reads CASSVSGGSTYNEQFF. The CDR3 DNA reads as TGTGCCAGCAGCGTATCTGGCGGGAGCACCTACAATGAGCAGTTCTTC.